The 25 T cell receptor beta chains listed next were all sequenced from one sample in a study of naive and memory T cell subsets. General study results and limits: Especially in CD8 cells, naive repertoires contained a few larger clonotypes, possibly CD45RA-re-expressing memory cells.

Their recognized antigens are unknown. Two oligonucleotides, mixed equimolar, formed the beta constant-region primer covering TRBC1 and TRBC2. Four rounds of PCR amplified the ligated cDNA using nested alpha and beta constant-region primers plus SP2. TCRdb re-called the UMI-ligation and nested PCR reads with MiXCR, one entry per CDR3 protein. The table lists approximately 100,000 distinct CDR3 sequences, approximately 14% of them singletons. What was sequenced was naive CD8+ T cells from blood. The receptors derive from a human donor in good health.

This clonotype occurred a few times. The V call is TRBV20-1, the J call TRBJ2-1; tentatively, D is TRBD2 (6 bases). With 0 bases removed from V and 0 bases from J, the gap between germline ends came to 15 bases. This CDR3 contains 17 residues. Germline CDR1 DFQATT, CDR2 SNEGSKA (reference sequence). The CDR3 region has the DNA TGCAGTGCTAGAGATGAGGTAGCGGAAGACTCCTACAATGAGCAGTTCTTC. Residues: CSARDEVAEDSYNEQFF.

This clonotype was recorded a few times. In DNA, the CDR3 is TGTGCCAGCAGTTCGATCTCAATAGATACGCAGTATTTT. It codes for CASSSISIDTQYF. V is TRBV12-3 or TRBV12-4 and J is TRBJ2-3; D is unclear. V lost 4 bases and J lost 5, with 10 bases in between. CDR3 length: 13 amino acids.

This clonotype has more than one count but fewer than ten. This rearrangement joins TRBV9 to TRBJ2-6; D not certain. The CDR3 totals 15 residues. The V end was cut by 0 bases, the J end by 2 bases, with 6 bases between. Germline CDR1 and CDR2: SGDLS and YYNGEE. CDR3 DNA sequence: TGTGCCAGCAGCGTAGAGTCCGCTGGGGCCAACGTCCTGACTTTC. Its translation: CASSVESAGANVLTF.

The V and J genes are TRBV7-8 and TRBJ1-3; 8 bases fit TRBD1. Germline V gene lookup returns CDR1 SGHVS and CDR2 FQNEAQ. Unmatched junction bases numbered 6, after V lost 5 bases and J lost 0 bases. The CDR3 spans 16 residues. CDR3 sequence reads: CASSGNRGNSGNTIYF. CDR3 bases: TGTGCCAGCAGCGGGAACAGGGGGAACTCTGGAAACACCATATATTTT.

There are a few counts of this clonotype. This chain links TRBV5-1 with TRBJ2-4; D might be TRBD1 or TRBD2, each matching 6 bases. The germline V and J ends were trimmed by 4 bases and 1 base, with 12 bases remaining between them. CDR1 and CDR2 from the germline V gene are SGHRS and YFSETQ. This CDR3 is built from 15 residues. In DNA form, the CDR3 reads TGCGCCAGCAGCCTAGCGCAGGGGGCCAAAAACATTCAGTACTTC. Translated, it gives CASSLAQGAKNIQYF.

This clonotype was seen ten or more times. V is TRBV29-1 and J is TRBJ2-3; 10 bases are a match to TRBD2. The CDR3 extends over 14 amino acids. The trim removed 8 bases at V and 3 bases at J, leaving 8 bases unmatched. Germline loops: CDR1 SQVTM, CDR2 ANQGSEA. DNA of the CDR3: TGCAGCTTCTCCGAGACTAGCGGGACAGATACGCAGTATTTT. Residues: CSFSETSGTDTQYF.

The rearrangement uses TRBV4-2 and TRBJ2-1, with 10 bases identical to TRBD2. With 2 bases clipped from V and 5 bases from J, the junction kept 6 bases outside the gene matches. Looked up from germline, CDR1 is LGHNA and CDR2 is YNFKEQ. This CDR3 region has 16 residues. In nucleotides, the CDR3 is TGTGCCAGCAGCCAATCAGCGGGAGGGCCGGACAATGAGCAGTTCTTC. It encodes CASSQSAGGPDNEQFF.

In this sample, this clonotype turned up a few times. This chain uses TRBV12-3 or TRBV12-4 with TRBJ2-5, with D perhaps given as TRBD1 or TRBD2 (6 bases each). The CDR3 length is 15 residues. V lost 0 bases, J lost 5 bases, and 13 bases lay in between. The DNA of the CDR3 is TGTGCCAGCAGTTTAGCGTATACAGGGAGGGAGACCCAGTACTTC. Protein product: CASSLAYTGRETQYF.

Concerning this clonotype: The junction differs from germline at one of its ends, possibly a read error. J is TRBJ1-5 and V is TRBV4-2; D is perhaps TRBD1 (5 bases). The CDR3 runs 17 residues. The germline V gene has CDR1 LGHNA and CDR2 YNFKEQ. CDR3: CASGQRTTTGSNQPQHF. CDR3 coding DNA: TGTGCCAGCGGCCAAAGGACCACTACAGGTTCAAACCAGCCCCAGCATTTT.

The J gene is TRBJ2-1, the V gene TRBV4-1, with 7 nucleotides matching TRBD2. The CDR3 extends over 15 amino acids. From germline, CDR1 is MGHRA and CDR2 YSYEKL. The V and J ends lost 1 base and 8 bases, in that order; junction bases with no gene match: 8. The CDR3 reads CASSQVPGGGDEQFF. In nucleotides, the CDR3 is TGCGCCAGCAGCCAAGTGCCGGGAGGAGGGGATGAGCAGTTCTTC.

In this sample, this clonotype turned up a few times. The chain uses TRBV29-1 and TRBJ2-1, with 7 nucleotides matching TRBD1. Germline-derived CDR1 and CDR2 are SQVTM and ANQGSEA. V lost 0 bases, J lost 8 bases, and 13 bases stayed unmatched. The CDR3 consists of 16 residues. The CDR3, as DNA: TGCAGCGTTGAAGATCCGATGAGGGGGCGATTTGATGAGCAGTTCTTC. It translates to CSVEDPMRGRFDEQFF.

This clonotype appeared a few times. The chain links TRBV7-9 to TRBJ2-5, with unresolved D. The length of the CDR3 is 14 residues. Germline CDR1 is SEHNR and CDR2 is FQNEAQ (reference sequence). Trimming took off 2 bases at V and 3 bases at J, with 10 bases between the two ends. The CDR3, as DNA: TGTGCCAGCAGCTTATTTGGCATGGAAGAGACCCAGTACTTC. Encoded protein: CASSLFGMEETQYF.

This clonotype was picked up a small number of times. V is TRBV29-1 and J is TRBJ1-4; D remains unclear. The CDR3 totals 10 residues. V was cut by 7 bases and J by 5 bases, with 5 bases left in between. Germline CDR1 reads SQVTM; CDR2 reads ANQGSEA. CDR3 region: CSAKNEKLFF. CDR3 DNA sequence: TGCAGCGCAAAAAATGAAAAACTGTTTTTT.

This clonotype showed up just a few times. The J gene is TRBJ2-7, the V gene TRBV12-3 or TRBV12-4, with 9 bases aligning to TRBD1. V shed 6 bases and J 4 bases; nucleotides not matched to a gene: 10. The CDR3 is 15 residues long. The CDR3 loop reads CASSSAGQGLYEQYF. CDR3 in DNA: TGTGCCAGCAGCTCTGCGGGACAGGGTTTGTACGAGCAGTACTTC.

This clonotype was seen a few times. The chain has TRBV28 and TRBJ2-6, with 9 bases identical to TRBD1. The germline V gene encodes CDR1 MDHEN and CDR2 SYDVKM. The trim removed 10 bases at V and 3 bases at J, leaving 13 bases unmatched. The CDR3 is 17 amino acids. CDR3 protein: CATLFGTGSVGANVLTF. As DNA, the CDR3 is TGTGCCACCCTATTCGGGACAGGGTCGGTTGGGGCCAACGTCCTGACTTTC.

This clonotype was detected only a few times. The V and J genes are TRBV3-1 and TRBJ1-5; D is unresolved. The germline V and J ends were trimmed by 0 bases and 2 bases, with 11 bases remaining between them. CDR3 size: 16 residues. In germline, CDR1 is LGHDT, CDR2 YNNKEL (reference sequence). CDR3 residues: CASSQDWAAGNQPQHF. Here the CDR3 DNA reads TGTGCCAGCAGCCAAGATTGGGCGGCAGGCAATCAGCCCCAGCATTTT.

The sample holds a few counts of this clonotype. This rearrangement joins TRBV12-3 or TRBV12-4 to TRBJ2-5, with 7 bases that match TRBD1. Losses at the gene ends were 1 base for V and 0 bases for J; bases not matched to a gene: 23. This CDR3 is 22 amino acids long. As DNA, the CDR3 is TGTGCCAGCAGTTTAGATGAGGGGCAGAATGAGGGGAGAGGGGGCTACCAAGAGACCCAGTACTTC. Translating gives CASSLDEGQNEGRGGYQETQYF.

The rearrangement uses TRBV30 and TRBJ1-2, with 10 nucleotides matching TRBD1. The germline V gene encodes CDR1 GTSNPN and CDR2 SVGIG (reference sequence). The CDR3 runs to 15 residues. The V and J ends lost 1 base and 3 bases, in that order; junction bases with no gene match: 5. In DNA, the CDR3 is TGTGCCTGGAGTGCGACAGGGGGCCCGTACTATGGCTACACCTTC. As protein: CAWSATGGPYYGYTF.

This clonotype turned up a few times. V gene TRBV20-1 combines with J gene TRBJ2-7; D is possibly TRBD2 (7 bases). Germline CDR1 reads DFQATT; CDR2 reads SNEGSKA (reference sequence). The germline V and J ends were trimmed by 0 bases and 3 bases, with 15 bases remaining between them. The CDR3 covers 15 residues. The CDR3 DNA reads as TGCAGTGCTAGAGATCTTAGGGGGGGGAGCTACGAGCAGTACTTC. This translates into CSARDLRGGSYEQYF.

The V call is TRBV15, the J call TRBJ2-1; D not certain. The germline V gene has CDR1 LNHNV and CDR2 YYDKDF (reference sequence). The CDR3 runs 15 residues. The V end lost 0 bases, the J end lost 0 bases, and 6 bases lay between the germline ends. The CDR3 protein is CATSRERSSYNEQFF. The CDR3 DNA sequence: TGTGCCACCAGCAGAGAAAGGAGCTCCTACAATGAGCAGTTCTTC.

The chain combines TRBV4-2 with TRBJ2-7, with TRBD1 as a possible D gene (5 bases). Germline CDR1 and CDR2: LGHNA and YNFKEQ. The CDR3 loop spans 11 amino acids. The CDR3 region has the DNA TGTGTTGACAGACTTTCCTACGAGCAGTACTTC. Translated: CVDRLSYEQYF.

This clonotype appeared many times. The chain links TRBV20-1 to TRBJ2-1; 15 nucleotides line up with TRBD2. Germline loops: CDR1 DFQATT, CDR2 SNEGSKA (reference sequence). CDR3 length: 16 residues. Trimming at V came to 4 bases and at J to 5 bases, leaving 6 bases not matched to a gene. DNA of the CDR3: TGCAGTGCTAACGGACTAGCGGGGGGGGATGACAATGAGCAGTTCTTC. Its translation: CSANGLAGGDDNEQFF.

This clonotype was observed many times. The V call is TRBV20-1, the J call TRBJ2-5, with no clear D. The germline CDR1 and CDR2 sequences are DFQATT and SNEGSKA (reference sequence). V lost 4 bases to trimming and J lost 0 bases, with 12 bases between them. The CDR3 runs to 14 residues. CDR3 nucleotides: TGCAGTGCTACTAAGGTGCCAAACCAAGAGACCCAGTACTTC. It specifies CSATKVPNQETQYF.

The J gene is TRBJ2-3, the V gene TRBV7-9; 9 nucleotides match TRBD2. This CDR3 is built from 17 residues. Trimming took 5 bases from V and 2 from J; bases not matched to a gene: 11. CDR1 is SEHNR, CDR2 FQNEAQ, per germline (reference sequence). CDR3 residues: CASSQSISGGNTDTQYF. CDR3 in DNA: TGTGCCAGCAGCCAGTCGATTAGCGGGGGAAACACAGATACGCAGTATTTT.

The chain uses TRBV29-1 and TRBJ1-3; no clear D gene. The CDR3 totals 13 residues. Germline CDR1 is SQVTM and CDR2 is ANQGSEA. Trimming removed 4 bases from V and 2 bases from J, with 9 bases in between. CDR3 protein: CSVVAGTGNTIYF. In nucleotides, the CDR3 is TGCAGCGTTGTGGCTGGTACTGGAAACACCATATATTTT.